Following are 27 T cell receptor beta chains from one sample sequenced in a study of blood T cells in healthy people across ages. Primers used in a second PCR of roughly 7 to 12 cycles were a sample-barcoded 5' primer and a J-beta primer mix. TCRdb called the 5' RACE reads again in MiXCR, with one record for every CDR3 protein. The table shows about 1.4 million distinct CDR3 sequences, with around 55% occurring only once. Material: blood. These receptors all stem from a man between 18 and 29 years old in good health.

This clonotype was observed a handful of times. V and J are TRBV28 and TRBJ1-2; no clear D gene. The CDR3 runs 12 residues. Germline loops: CDR1 MDHEN, CDR2 SYDVKM. V shed 7 bases and J shed 0 bases, with 6 bases lying between them. The CDR3 loop reads CASKAPNYGYTF. Written as DNA, the CDR3 is TGTGCCAGCAAAGCCCCTAACTATGGCTACACCTTC.

V and J are TRBV20-1 and TRBJ2-3; D unclear. CDR1 and CDR2 from the germline V gene are DFQATT and SNEGSKA (reference sequence). This CDR3 has 14 amino acids. V was trimmed by 0 bases and J by 10 bases, leaving 17 bases between them. DNA of the CDR3: TGCAGTGCTAGAGATGCCCTAAAATTGTACCCGCAGTATTTT. Translated: CSARDALKLYPQYF.

V and J are TRBV6-2 or TRBV6-3 and TRBJ2-5; TRBD2 matches 7 bases. V lost 2 bases, J lost 7 bases, and 10 bases stayed unmatched. CDR3 length: 15 amino acids. The germline gives CDR1 MNHEY, CDR2 SVGEGT. The CDR3 loop is CASSYPSGQRGTQYF. The DNA for the CDR3 is TGTGCCAGCAGTTACCCCTCAGGCCAGCGGGGGACCCAGTACTTC.

This clonotype showed up just a few times. The rearrangement links TRBV7-2 to TRBJ2-6; D ambiguous. The CDR3 runs 17 residues. Germline V CDR1 and CDR2: SGHTA, FQGNSA. The V end was cut by 5 bases, the J end by 4 bases, with 18 bases between. This CDR3 is CASSSRVSPFGANVLTF. The CDR3 nucleotides read TGTGCCAGCAGCAGCCGGGTTAGTCCGTTCGGGGCCAACGTCCTGACTTTC.

The V gene is TRBV27, the J gene TRBJ2-5, with 12 bases aligning to TRBD1. Near its end, the DNA agrees better with TRBJ2-7, so the J call may be wrong. Germline V gene sequence: CDR1 MNHEY, CDR2 SMNVEV (reference sequence). The CDR3 is 15 amino acids. The CDR3 sequence is CASSLGTGGEYEQYF. CDR3 coding DNA: TGTGCCAGCAGTTTAGGGACAGGGGGCGAGTACGAGCAGTACTTC.

This clonotype was observed a handful of times. The CDR3 loop reads CASSLVDSVYEQYF. In nucleotides, the CDR3 is TGTGCCAGCAGCTTAGTGGACTCTGTCTACGAGCAGTACTTC. V and J are TRBV7-9 and TRBJ2-7, with a possible D match to TRBD2 (5 bases). V lost 1 base to trimming and J lost 3 bases, with 10 bases between them. Per the germline V gene, CDR1 is SEHNR and CDR2 is FQNEAQ (reference sequence). The CDR3 spans 14 residues.

J is TRBJ2-3 and V is TRBV2; either TRBD1 or TRBD2 may supply D (6 bases each). CDR1 is SNHLY and CDR2 is FYNNEI in the germline V gene. The V end lost 0 bases, the J end lost 0 bases, and 10 bases lay between the germline ends. The length of the CDR3 is 16 residues. The CDR3 reads CASSEAGGTSTDTQYF. The CDR3 bases are TGTGCCAGCAGTGAAGCGGGGGGCACTAGCACAGATACGCAGTATTTT. The full variable domain, its missing parts supplied by reference TRBV2 and TRBJ2-3, is EPEVTQTPSHQVTQMGQEVILRCVPISNHLYFYWYRQILGQKVEFLVSFYNNEISEKSEIFDDQFSVERPDGSNFTLKIRSTKLEDSAMYFCASSEAGGTSTDTQYFGPGTRLTVL.

This clonotype showed up just a few times. The V gene is TRBV29-1, the J gene TRBJ2-5; a possible D gene is TRBD2 (6 bases). The CDR3 has 12 amino acids. Trimming shortened V by 4 bases and J by 6 bases, and 12 bases separated the two germline ends. Germline lookup yields CDR1 SQVTM and CDR2 ANQGSEA. DNA for the CDR3: TGCAGCGTTGGCGGCGGGGATAAGACCCAGTACTTC. This gives the protein CSVGGGDKTQYF.

The V and J genes are TRBV4-2 and TRBJ2-1; D not certain. Trimming cost V 0 bases and J 6 bases, with 12 bases left between them. The CDR3 has 15 residues. Germline values: CDR1 LGHNA, CDR2 YNFKEQ. The CDR3 coding sequence is TGTGCCAGCAGCCAAGATACCGCAGTGGGCAATGAGCAGTTCTTC. Translating gives CASSQDTAVGNEQFF.

The chain is built from TRBV18 and TRBJ1-1; 10 bases are shared with TRBD1. This CDR3 region has 16 residues. Germline assignment: CDR1 KGHSH and CDR2 LQKENI. The V segment lost 6 bases and the J segment 5 bases; nucleotides outside the gene matches: 12. The CDR3 sequence is CASSYDRGPEWTEAFF. CDR3 bases: TGTGCCAGCTCCTATGACAGGGGGCCTGAATGGACTGAAGCTTTCTTT. The whole variable domain, remainder taken from reference TRBV18 and TRBJ1-1, is NAGVMQNPRHLVRRRGQEARLRCSPMKGHSHVYWYRQLPEEGLKFMVYLQKENIIDESGMPKERFSAEFPKEGPSILRIQQVVRGDSAAYFCASSYDRGPEWTEAFFGQGTRLTVV.

This clonotype was counted only a few times. The V gene is TRBV20-1, the J gene TRBJ1-1, with TRBD1 matching 7 bases. CDR1 and CDR2 (germline): DFQATT, SNEGSKA (reference sequence). This CDR3 contains 11 residues. The CDR3 bases are TGCAGGGGGGCAGGGGGAACTGAAGCTTTCTTT. Its protein product is CRGAGGTEAFF.

This clonotype was detected a few times. The chain is built from TRBV3-1 and TRBJ1-5; no clear D gene. V lost 0 bases, J lost 3 bases, and 9 bases lay in between. Germline lookup yields CDR1 LGHDT and CDR2 YNNKEL (reference sequence). This CDR3 has 15 amino acids. The CDR3 reads CASSQDLGNNQPQHF. CDR3 DNA sequence: TGTGCCAGCAGCCAAGATTTAGGCAACAATCAGCCCCAGCATTTT.

V usage is TRBV12-3 or TRBV12-4 and J usage is TRBJ2-1, with 7 positions matching TRBD2. The CDR3 has 18 residues. The J segment lost 0 bases and the V segment lost 7 bases, leaving 15 bases of the junction unmatched. The CDR3 spells CASNKPGTTKSSYNEQFF. CDR3 coding DNA: TGTGCCAGCAATAAGCCCGGGACTACAAAAAGCTCCTACAATGAGCAGTTCTTC.

This clonotype was seen a handful of times. The V gene is TRBV12-3 or TRBV12-4, the J gene TRBJ2-5; TRBD1 matches at 8 bases. The length of the CDR3 is 15 residues. The junction had 11 bases not matched to a gene; V was cut back by 5 bases and J by 6 bases. CDR3 DNA: TGTGCCAGCAGTCTCTCCGGACAGGGAGGACAGACCCAGTACTTC. Protein: CASSLSGQGGQTQYF.

This clonotype came up a few times. The CDR3 DNA follows: TGCAGCGGAGGGGCGGACAGGAACTATGGCTACACCTTC. Protein: CSGGADRNYGYTF. The genes are TRBV29-1 and TRBJ1-2; 7 nucleotides align to TRBD1. The CDR3 is 13 amino acids. Germline assignment: CDR1 SQVTM and CDR2 ANQGSEA. V dropped 7 bases and J dropped 2; count of bases not matched to a gene: 7.

The chain has TRBV28 and TRBJ2-5, with 11 bases lining up with TRBD2. The CDR3 totals 17 residues. The V gene end was trimmed by 4 bases and the J gene end by 1 base; junction bases not matched to a gene: 8. Germline assignment: CDR1 MDHEN and CDR2 SYDVKM. DNA of the CDR3: TGTGCCAGCAGTTCCCAAAATCTAGCGGGGGGCCAAGAGACCCAGTACTTC. Translated: CASSSQNLAGGQETQYF.

For this clonotype: The junction does not match germline at one end; this may be a read error. The chain recombines TRBV7-2 with TRBJ2-1; TRBD1 agrees at 7 bases. Per germline, CDR1 SGHTA and CDR2 FQGNSA. This CDR3 has 14 amino acids. CDR3 DNA: TGTGCCAACAGCACAAGACAGGGCTGGGATGAGCAGTTCTTC. Its translation is CANSTRQGWDEQFF.

This chain uses TRBV6-1 with TRBJ2-3, with D perhaps matching TRBD2 (6 bases). Germline loops: CDR1 MNHNS, CDR2 SASEGT. V lost 2 bases and J lost 2, with 11 bases in between. The length of the CDR3 is 15 residues. CDR3 residues: CASSEWGEYTDTQYF. The CDR3, as DNA: TGTGCCAGCAGTGAATGGGGGGAATACACAGATACGCAGTATTTT.

This clonotype was seen once. The V call is TRBV4-2, the J call TRBJ2-5; maybe TRBD1 (6 bases). The CDR3 contains 14 residues. Trimming took off 4 bases at V and 4 bases at J, with 13 bases between the two ends. The germline V gene has CDR1 LGHNA and CDR2 YNFKEQ. The CDR3 DNA is TGTGCCAGCAGCCTCAATACCAGGGGAGAGACCCAGTACTTC. This codes for CASSLNTRGETQYF.

This clonotype has just a few counts. The V call is TRBV7-9, the J call TRBJ2-3; the D gene is possibly TRBD2 (6 bases). This CDR3 contains 16 residues. The V gene's germline CDR1 is SEHNR and CDR2 FQNEAQ (reference sequence). V lost 7 bases and J lost 6, with 23 bases in between. The CDR3 DNA reads TGTGCCAGCATCCCCGGCTGGGGGGATGGTTCCGATACGCAGTATTTT. Protein product: CASIPGWGDGSDTQYF.

The J gene is TRBJ2-5, the V gene TRBV27, with a tentative D call TRBD1 (6 bases). Trimming cost V 8 bases and J 5 bases, with 15 bases left between them. The CDR3 consists of 13 residues. Germline V gene data show CDR1 as MNHEY and CDR2 as SMNVEV (reference sequence). CDR3 sequence: CASGQQGGETQYF. The CDR3 coding sequence is TGTGCCAGCGGACAACAGGGTGGGGAGACCCAGTACTTC.

J is TRBJ1-2 and V is TRBV7-4, with 8 bases that match TRBD1. Per the germline V gene, CDR1 is SGHVT and CDR2 is SQSDAQ. Losses at the gene ends were 5 bases for V and 2 bases for J; bases not matched to a gene: 13. There are 17 residues in the CDR3. The CDR3 here is CASSRVGRAGGNYGYTF. The CDR3 DNA is TGTGCCAGCAGCCGAGTCGGTAGGGCAGGGGGCAACTATGGCTACACCTTC.

The chain couples TRBV7-2 to TRBJ2-1; D uncertain. From germline, CDR1 is SGHTA and CDR2 FQGNSA. The CDR3 consists of 12 residues. The germline V and J ends were trimmed by 3 bases and 8 bases, with 8 bases remaining between them. CDR3 bases: TGTGCCAGCAGCTTTGCAGGCCATGAGCAGTTCTTC. Its translation is CASSFAGHEQFF.

This clonotype was counted once. One end of the junction varies from germline; a read error may be responsible. This chain connects TRBV11-2 to TRBJ2-7, with 11 bases fitting TRBD2. Germline CDR1 SGHAT, CDR2 FQNNGV. The CDR3 consists of 16 residues. The CDR3 reads CASSLAPLAGGYEQYF. As DNA, the CDR3 is TGCGCCAGCAGCTTAGCCCCTCTAGCGGGAGGTTACGAGCAGTACTTC.

This chain uses TRBV28 with TRBJ1-1, with D perhaps TRBD1 (6 bases). The CDR3 covers 12 residues. The germline V gene has CDR1 MDHEN and CDR2 SYDVKM. CDR3 region: CASGDNPTEAFF. CDR3 coding DNA: TGTGCTTCAGGGGACAATCCCACTGAAGCTTTCTTT.

There are a few counts of this clonotype. The rearrangement links TRBV29-1 to TRBJ2-7; D is unclear. V gave up 1 base and J gave up 2 bases, with 6 bases separating them. This CDR3 contains 12 residues. Per the germline V gene, CDR1 is SQVTM and CDR2 is ANQGSEA. The CDR3 reads CSVEVSAYEQYF. CDR3 DNA sequence: TGCAGCGTTGAAGTCTCCGCCTACGAGCAGTACTTC.

This clonotype showed up just a few times. The V call is TRBV12-3 or TRBV12-4, the J call TRBJ2-7; 9 nucleotides line up with TRBD1. The J segment lost 1 base and the V segment lost 6 bases, leaving 4 bases of the junction unmatched. The CDR3 length is 14 residues. CDR3 sequence (DNA): TGTGCCAGCAGCTCCGACAGGGGGTCCTACGAGCAGTACTTC. Amino acid sequence: CASSSDRGSYEQYF.